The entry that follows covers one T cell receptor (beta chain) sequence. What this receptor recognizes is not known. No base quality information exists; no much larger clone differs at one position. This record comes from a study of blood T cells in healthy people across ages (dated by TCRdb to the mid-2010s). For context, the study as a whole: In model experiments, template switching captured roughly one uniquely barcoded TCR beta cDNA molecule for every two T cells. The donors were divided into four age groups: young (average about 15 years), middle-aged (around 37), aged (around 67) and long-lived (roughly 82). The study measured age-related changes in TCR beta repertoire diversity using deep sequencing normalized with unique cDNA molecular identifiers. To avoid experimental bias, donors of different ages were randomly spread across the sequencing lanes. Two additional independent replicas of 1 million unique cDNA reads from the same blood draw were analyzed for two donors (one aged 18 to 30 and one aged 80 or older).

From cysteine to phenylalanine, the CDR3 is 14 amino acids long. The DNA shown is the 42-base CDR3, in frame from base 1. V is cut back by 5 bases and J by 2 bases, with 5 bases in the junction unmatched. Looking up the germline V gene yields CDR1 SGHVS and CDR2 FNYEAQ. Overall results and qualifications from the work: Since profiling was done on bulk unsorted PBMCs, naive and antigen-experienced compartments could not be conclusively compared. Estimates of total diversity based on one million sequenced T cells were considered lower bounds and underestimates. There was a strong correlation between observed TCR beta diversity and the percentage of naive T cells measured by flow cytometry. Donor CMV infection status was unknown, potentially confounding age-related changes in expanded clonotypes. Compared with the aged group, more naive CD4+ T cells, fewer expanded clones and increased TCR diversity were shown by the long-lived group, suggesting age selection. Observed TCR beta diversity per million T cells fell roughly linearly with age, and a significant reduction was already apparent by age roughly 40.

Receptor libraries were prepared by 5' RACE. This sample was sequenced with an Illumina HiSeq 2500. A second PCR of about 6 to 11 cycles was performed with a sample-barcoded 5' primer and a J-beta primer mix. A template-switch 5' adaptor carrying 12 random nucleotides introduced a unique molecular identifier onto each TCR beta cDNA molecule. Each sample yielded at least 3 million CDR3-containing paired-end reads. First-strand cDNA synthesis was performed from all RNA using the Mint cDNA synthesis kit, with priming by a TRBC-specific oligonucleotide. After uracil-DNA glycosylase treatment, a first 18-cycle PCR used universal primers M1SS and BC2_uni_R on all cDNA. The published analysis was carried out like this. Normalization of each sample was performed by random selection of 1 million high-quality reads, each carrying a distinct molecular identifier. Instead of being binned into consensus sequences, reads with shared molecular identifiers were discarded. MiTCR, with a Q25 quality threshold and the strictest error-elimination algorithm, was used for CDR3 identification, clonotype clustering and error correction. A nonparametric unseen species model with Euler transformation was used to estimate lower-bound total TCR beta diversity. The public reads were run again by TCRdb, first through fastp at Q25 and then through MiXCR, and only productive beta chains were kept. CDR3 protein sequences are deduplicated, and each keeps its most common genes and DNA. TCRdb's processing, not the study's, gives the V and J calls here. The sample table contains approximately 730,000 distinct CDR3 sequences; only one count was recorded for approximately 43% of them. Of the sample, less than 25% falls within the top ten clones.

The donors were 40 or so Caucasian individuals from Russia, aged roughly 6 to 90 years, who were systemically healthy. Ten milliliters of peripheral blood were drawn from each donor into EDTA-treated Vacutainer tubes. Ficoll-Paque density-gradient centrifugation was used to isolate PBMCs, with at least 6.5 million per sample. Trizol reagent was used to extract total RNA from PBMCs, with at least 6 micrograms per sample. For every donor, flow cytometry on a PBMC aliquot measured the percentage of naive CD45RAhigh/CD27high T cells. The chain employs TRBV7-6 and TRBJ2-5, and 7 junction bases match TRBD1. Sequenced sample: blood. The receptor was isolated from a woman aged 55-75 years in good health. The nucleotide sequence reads TGTGCCAGCAGCGTGGGACAGTCACAAGAGACCCAGTACTTC. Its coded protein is CASSVGQSQETQYF.